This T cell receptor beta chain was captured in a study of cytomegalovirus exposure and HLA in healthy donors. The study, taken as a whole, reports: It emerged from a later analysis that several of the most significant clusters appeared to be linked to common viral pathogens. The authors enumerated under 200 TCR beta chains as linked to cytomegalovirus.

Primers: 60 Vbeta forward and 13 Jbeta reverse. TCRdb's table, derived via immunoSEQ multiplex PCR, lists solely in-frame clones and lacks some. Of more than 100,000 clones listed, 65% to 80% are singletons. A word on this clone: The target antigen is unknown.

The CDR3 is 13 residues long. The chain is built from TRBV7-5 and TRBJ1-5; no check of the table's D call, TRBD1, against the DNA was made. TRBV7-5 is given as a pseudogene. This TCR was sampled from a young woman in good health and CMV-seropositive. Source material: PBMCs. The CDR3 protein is CARSPQGAGPQHF. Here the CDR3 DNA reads TGTGCCAGAAGCCCTCAGGGGGCTGGGCCCCAGCATTTT.